This TCR beta chain was retrieved from a study of T cells in Graves' hyperthyroidism and ophthalmopathy. TCR beta CDR3 sequences were amplified from RNA transcripts. The primer set for the first-round RT-PCR of the TCR CDR3 was HTBI. TCRdb reprocessed the multiplex PCR reads via MiXCR and lists one record per CDR3 protein. The data contain about half a million distinct CDR3 sequences, around 24% of them seen just once; the ten biggest clones take up around 11%. Only a few counts were recorded for this clonotype. Sequences were obtained from blood. The sequence came from a woman younger than 45 with Graves' ophthalmopathy.

The CDR3 loop is CASSLSSLGSYEQYF. The CDR3 DNA follows: TGTGCCAGCAGTTTATCATCCCTAGGGAGCTACGAGCAGTACTTC. This chain connects TRBV28 to TRBJ2-7; maybe TRBD2 (5 bases). V lost 1 base, J lost 3 bases, and 13 bases lay in between. The CDR3 extends over 15 amino acids. Germline values: CDR1 MDHEN, CDR2 SYDVKM.